The 2 T cell receptor beta chains below come from one sample, sequenced in a study of blood T cell repertoires in COVID-19. The assay was immunoSEQ multiplex PCR, and TCRdb's table has in-frame clones only and misses some. The data show over 100,000 clones, around 81% seen once. Sequenced sample: peripheral blood. Every receptor here comes from a woman between 55 and 75 years old with active or convalescent COVID-19.

This clone showed up just a few times. The chain carries TRBV5-1 and TRBJ2-1; 9 nucleotides line up with TRBD2. This CDR3 has 16 residues. From germline, CDR1 is SGHRS and CDR2 YFSETQ. V lost 1 base, J lost 4 bases, and 6 bases stayed unmatched. The CDR3 bases are TGCGCCAGCAGCTTGAATGGCGGGGGGGCTTACAATGAGCAGTTCTTC. Translating gives CASSLNGGGAYNEQFF. Together with reference TRBV5-1 and TRBJ2-1, the CDR3 gives the full variable domain: KAGVTQTPRYLIKTRGQQVTLSCSPISGHRSVSWYQQTPGQGLQFLFEYFSETQRNKGNFPGRFSGRQFSNSRSEMNVSTLELGDSALYLCASSLNGGGAYNEQFFGPGTRLTVL.

This chain joins TRBV4-1 and TRBJ2-7; 7 positions agree with TRBD2. The germline gives CDR1 MGHRA, CDR2 YSYEKL. The J segment lost 6 bases and the V segment lost 8 bases, leaving 7 bases of the junction unmatched. The CDR3 is 12 residues long. The CDR3 is CASGRPGGEQYV. CDR3 coding DNA: TGCGCCAGCGGCCGGCCGGGGGGCGAGCAGTACGTC.